Detailed here is one T cell receptor (beta chain). No antigen is known for it. The data were produced by immunoSEQ multiplex PCR, yet TCRdb's version contains in-frame clones alone and is incomplete. Among 950,000 to 1,300,000 clones listed, around 74% were seen once. The data were taken from a study of shared clonotypes between healthy human individuals. Whole-study context: Donors consisted of a couple of women and three men between 18 and 49.

The study, taken as a whole, reports: Since donors were few, the genetic and exposure-history diversity represented was limited.

Germline values: CDR1 ENHRY, CDR2 SYGVKD. V shed 2 bases and J shed 8 bases, with 18 bases lying between them. This CDR3 is built from 15 residues. The clonotype originates from a man aged 18 to 30 in good health. The sample was memory CD4+ T cells sorted from blood. This sample's subset: CD45RA-negative fraction. This chain links TRBV10-3 with TRBJ1-2; D remains ambiguous. The CDR3 loop is CAISEPGFPRMGYTF. CDR3 nucleotide sequence: TGTGCCATCAGTGAGCCCGGCTTTCCCAGGATGGGCTACACCTTC.